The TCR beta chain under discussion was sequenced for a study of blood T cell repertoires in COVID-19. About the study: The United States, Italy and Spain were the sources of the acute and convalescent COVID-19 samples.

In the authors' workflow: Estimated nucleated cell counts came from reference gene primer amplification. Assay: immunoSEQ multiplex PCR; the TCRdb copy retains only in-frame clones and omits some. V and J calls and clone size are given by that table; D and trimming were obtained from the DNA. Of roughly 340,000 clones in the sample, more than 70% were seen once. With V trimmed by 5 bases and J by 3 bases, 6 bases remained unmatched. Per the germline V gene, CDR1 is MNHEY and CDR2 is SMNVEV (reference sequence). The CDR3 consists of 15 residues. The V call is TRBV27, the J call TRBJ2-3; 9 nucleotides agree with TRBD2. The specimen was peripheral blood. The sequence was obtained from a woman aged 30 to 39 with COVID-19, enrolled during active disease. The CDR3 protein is CASSLLGLATDTQYF. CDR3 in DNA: TGTGCCAGCAGTCTCCTCGGACTAGCGACAGATACGCAGTATTTT.